This is a list of T cell receptor beta chains from one sample in a study of cytomegalovirus exposure and HLA in healthy donors. Sequencing used immunoSEQ multiplex PCR; TCRdb keeps in-frame clones, though not all of them. The data contain over 110,000 clones, around 90% of them singletons. Sequencing input: PBMCs. The source of these receptors is a man between 18 and 35 years old in good health and CMV-seropositive. The CDR3 runs from the conserved cysteine through the conserved F or W. The D gene is left open where the match is weak. Size is omitted from some rows. Given values are once, few, many or a class for expanded clones.

size: NA; J: TRBJ1-6; V: TRBV2; D: NA; CDR3: CASSEFQGTNSPLHF; DNA: TGTGCCAGCAGTGAGTTTCAGGGAACGAATTCACCCCTCCACTTT
size: few; J: TRBJ2-3; V: TRBV7-2; D: NA; CDR3: CASSLPSPTDTQYF; DNA: TGTGCCAGCAGCTTACCCTCTCCCACAGATACGCAGTATTTT
size: NA; J: TRBJ2-7; V: TRBV5-5; D: TRBD2; CDR3: CASSLRTSGMASYEQYF; DNA: TGTGCCAGCAGCTTGCGGACTAGCGGGATGGCGTCTTACGAGCAGTACTTC
size: NA; J: TRBJ2-7; V: TRBV5-1; D: TRBD1; CDR3: CASSPDGQATYEQYF; DNA: TGCGCCAGCAGCCCGGACGGACAGGCGACCTACGAGCAGTACTTC
size: once; J: TRBJ2-1; V: TRBV29-1; D: NA; CDR3: CSVASGTVRYNEQFF; DNA: TGCAGCGTTGCATCGGGAACTGTACGGTACAATGAGCAGTTCTTC
size: NA; J: TRBJ1-3; V: TRBV20-1; D: NA; CDR3: CSASSGNTIYF; DNA: TGCAGTGCGAGTTCTGGAAACACCATATATTTT
size: NA; J: TRBJ2-1; V: TRBV5-6; D: TRBD2; CDR3: CASRSRLAGDPRSEQFF; DNA: TGTGCCAGCAGATCTAGACTAGCGGGAGATCCTCGGAGTGAGCAGTTCTTC
size: NA; J: TRBJ2-1; V: TRBV4-1; D: TRBD2; CDR3: CASSQAAGGTDYNEQFF; DNA: TGCGCCAGCAGCCAAGCAGCGGGGGGGACTGATTACAATGAGCAGTTCTTC
size: NA; J: TRBJ2-3; V: TRBV5-1; D: TRBD2; CDR3: CASDLAGGSTDTQYF; DNA: TGCGCCAGCGACCTAGCGGGGGGCAGCACAGATACGCAGTATTTT
size: NA; J: TRBJ1-1; V: TRBV6-5; D: NA; CDR3: CASSYSETEAFF; DNA: TGTGCCAGCAGTTATTCGGAGACTGAAGCTTTCTTT
size: NA; J: TRBJ1-1; V: TRBV29-1; D: NA; CDR3: CSVGRGNTEAFF; DNA: TGCAGCGTTGGGAGGGGAAACACTGAAGCTTTCTTT
size: NA; J: TRBJ2-7; V: TRBV6-1; D: NA; CDR3: CASRPQGGEQYF; DNA: TGTGCCAGCAGGCCGCAGGGGGGCGAGCAGTACTTC
size: NA; J: TRBJ1-5; V: TRBV27; D: NA; CDR3: CASSLTAFNQPQHF; DNA: TGTGCCAGCAGCTTGACAGCGTTCAATCAGCCCCAGCATTTT
size: few; J: TRBJ2-7; V: TRBV6-1; D: TRBD1; CDR3: CASSRKPGQGGEQYF; DNA: TGTGCCAGCAGCCGAAAACCGGGACAGGGTGGCGAGCAGTACTTC
size: NA; J: TRBJ2-7; V: TRBV27; D: NA; CDR3: CASSSTDYEQYF; DNA: TGTGCCAGCAGTTCGACAGACTACGAGCAGTACTTC
size: once; J: TRBJ2-3; V: TRBV9; D: TRBD2; CDR3: CASSASPGRSGGWLSTDTQYF; DNA: TGTGCCAGCAGCGCAAGCCCGGGGCGTAGCGGGGGTTGGCTGAGTACAGATACGCAGTATTTT
size: many; J: TRBJ1-2; V: TRBV6-5; D: NA; CDR3: CASSYDTSNYGYTF; DNA: TGTGCCAGCAGTTACGACACATCTAACTATGGCTACACCTTC
size: NA; J: TRBJ2-3; V: TRBV5-6; D: TRBD1; CDR3: CASTWGQITDTQYF; DNA: TGTGCCAGCACTTGGGGACAGATCACAGATACGCAGTATTTT
size: NA; J: TRBJ1-2; V: TRBV27; D: NA; CDR3: CASSLSGTGGYGYTF; DNA: TGTGCCAGCAGTTTATCGGGAACAGGTGGCTATGGCTACACCTTC
size: once; J: TRBJ2-7; V: TRBV5-8; D: TRBD1; CDR3: CASNPTGPREQYF; DNA: TGTGCCAGCAACCCGACAGGGCCCAGGGAGCAGTACTTC
size: NA; J: TRBJ2-3; V: TRBV7-2; D: NA; CDR3: CASCDRSSTDTQYF; DNA: TGTGCCAGCTGCGACAGGTCGAGCACAGATACGCAGTATTTT
size: few; J: TRBJ2-5; V: TRBV5-4; D: TRBD2; CDR3: CATSRASGTQETQYF; DNA: TGTGCCACCTCTCGGGCTAGCGGGACCCAAGAGACCCAGTACTTC
size: NA; J: TRBJ2-7; V: TRBV7-8; D: TRBD2; CDR3: CASSSLAVSSYEQYF; DNA: TGTGCCAGCAGCTCTCTAGCGGTGAGCTCCTACGAGCAGTACTTC
size: NA; J: TRBJ2-2; V: TRBV6-4; D: TRBD1; CDR3: CASSDGTGANTGELFF; DNA: TGTGCCAGCAGTGACGGGACAGGAGCGAACACCGGGGAGCTGTTTTTT
size: NA; J: TRBJ2-1; V: TRBV29-1; D: NA; CDR3: CSVGQASYNEQFF; DNA: TGCAGCGTTGGACAGGCTTCCTACAATGAGCAGTTCTTC
size: NA; J: TRBJ2-1; V: TRBV19; D: NA; CDR3: CASSRRGYNEQFF; DNA: TGTGCCAGTAGCCGAAGGGGCTACAATGAGCAGTTCTTC
size: NA; J: TRBJ1-2; V: TRBV25-1; D: NA; CDR3: CASSWSHTSEGNYGYTF; DNA: TGTGCCAGCAGTTGGTCCCACACCTCGGAGGGTAACTATGGCTACACCTTC
size: NA; J: TRBJ2-7; V: TRBV5-6; D: TRBD1; CDR3: CASSLRQGAYEQYF; DNA: TGTGCCAGCAGCTTGAGGCAGGGGGCCTACGAGCAGTACTTC
size: NA; J: TRBJ1-4; V: TRBV9; D: TRBD1; CDR3: CASSEGGQVVEKLFF; DNA: TGTGCCAGCAGCGAGGGGGGACAGGTGGTTGAAAAACTGTTTTTT
size: NA; J: TRBJ2-1; V: TRBV4-2; D: TRBD2; CDR3: CASSPTSAEQFF; DNA: TGTGCCAGCAGCCCGACTAGCGCAGAGCAGTTCTTC
size: NA; J: TRBJ2-3; V: TRBV30; D: NA; CDR3: CAWSVAGSVADTQYF; DNA: TGTGCCTGGAGTGTAGCCGGGTCGGTTGCGGATACGCAGTATTTT
size: few; J: TRBJ1-5; V: TRBV7-2; D: NA; CDR3: CASSLGEFSNQPQHF; DNA: TGTGCCAGCAGCCTTGGGGAGTTTAGCAATCAGCCCCAGCATTTT
size: few; J: TRBJ2-3; V: TRBV6-4; D: NA; CDR3: CASSEEDRPDTQYF; DNA: TGTGCCAGCAGTGAGGAGGACCGGCCAGATACGCAGTATTTT
size: NA; J: TRBJ1-5; V: TRBV19; D: NA; CDR3: CASSIRQANQPQHF; DNA: TGTGCCAGTAGTATCCGACAGGCTAATCAGCCCCAGCATTTT
size: few; J: TRBJ2-1; V: TRBV7-2; D: TRBD1; CDR3: CASSLAGQKQFF; DNA: TGTGCCAGCAGCTTAGCGGGACAGAAGCAGTTCTTC
size: NA; J: TRBJ2-3; V: TRBV4-1; D: TRBD1; CDR3: CASSQGPGGSTDTQYF; DNA: TGCGCCAGCAGCCAAGGGCCAGGGGGAAGCACAGATACGCAGTATTTT
size: NA; J: TRBJ1-4; V: TRBV6-6; D: NA; CDR3: CASNLPQGGGEKLFF; DNA: TGTGCCAGTAATCTTCCCCAGGGAGGGGGTGAAAAACTGTTTTTT
size: NA; J: TRBJ2-1; V: TRBV15; D: TRBD1; CDR3: CATSRIGQGYDEQFF; DNA: TGTGCCACCAGCAGAATCGGACAGGGGTACGATGAGCAGTTCTTC
size: NA; J: TRBJ1-4; V: TRBV10-3; D: NA; CDR3: CAISPGHEKLFF; DNA: TGTGCCATCAGCCCGGGTCATGAAAAACTGTTTTTT